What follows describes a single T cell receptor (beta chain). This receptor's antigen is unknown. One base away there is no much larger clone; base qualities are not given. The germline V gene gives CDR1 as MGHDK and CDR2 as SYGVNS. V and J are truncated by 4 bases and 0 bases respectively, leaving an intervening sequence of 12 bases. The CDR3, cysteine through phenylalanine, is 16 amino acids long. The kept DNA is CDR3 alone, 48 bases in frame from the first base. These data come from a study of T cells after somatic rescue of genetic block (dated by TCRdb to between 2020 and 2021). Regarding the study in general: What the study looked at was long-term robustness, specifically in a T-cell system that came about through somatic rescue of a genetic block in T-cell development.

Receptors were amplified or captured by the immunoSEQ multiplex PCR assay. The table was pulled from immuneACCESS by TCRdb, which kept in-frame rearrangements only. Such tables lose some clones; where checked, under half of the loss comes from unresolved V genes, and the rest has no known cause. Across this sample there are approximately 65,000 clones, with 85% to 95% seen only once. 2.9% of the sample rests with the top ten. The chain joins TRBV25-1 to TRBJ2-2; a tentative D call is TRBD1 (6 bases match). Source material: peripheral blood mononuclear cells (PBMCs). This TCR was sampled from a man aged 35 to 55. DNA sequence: TGTGCCAGCAGTGGGAAAAGGACAGCGAACACCGGGGAGCTGTTTTTT. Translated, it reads CASSGKRTANTGELFF.